Presented here are 7 T cell receptor beta chains from one specimen sequenced in a study of T cells in pancreatic ductal adenocarcinoma. Surgery without prior neoadjuvant therapy was the treatment of the selected pancreatic ductal adenocarcinoma patients. Assay: immunoSEQ multiplex PCR; the TCRdb copy retains only in-frame clones and omits some. This table has about 97,000 clones, more than 90% appearing once. Sequencing was done on a sample of PBMCs. The receptors shown here come from a human donor with pancreatic ductal adenocarcinoma.

V usage is TRBV4-1 and J usage is TRBJ1-5; possibly TRBD1 for D (6 bases). Germline V gene lookup returns CDR1 MGHRA and CDR2 YSYEKL. The CDR3 has 18 amino acids. The V and J ends lost 3 bases and 6 bases respectively, with 24 bases between them. CDR3 DNA sequence: TGCGCCAGCAGCCATCACCAACAAACAGGGATATCTGGTCAGCCCCAGCATTTT. Protein product: CASSHHQQTGISGQPQHF.

V is TRBV6-4 and J is TRBJ2-2; D not certain. The CDR3 consists of 16 residues. V was cut by 4 bases and J by 1 base, with 13 bases left in between. In germline, CDR1 is MRHNA, CDR2 SNTAGT. CDR3 protein: CASSVSLVLNTGELFF. As DNA, the CDR3 is TGTGCCAGCAGTGTCTCTCTAGTGCTGAACACCGGGGAGCTGTTTTTT.

This clone has a single count. Written as DNA, the CDR3 is TGCAGCGCCAGACTAGCGGAGGAGACCCAGTACTTC. Amino acid sequence: CSARLAEETQYF. The rearrangement links TRBV29-1 to TRBJ2-5; 9 positions match TRBD2. The trim removed 7 bases at V and 5 bases at J, leaving 5 bases unmatched. The CDR3 length is 12 residues. Germline CDR1 SQVTM, CDR2 ANQGSEA.

The chain is built from TRBV7-9 and TRBJ2-3, with a weak D call TRBD1 (5 bases). Germline V gives CDR1 SEHNR, CDR2 FQNEAQ (reference sequence). CDR3 length: 16 amino acids. V lost 1 base, J lost 2 bases, and 13 bases lay in between. The CDR3 bases are TGTGCCAGCAGCTTAGGGGGCTATCTTTCCACAGATACGCAGTATTTT. Amino acid sequence: CASSLGGYLSTDTQYF.

V is TRBV7-3 and J is TRBJ2-5; a weak D match, TRBD1 (6 bases). CDR1 and CDR2 (germline): SGHTA, FQGTGA. V was pared by 2 bases and J by 5 bases, with 18 bases between. There are 16 residues in the CDR3. CDR3 sequence reads: CASSLLGLGGQETQYF. The CDR3, as DNA: TGTGCCAGCAGCTTACTCGGGCTAGGAGGACAGGAGACCCAGTACTTC.

The chain has TRBV18 and TRBJ2-5; D might be TRBD1 (5 bases). V was trimmed by 3 bases and J by 2 bases, leaving 13 bases between them. Germline lookup yields CDR1 KGHSH and CDR2 LQKENI. The CDR3 totals 15 residues. The CDR3 is CASSPQSTGQETQYF. The CDR3 coding sequence is TGTGCCAGCTCACCTCAGAGCACAGGTCAAGAGACCCAGTACTTC.

Points on this clone: At the DNA level, this CDR3 is encoded by other sequences in the same sample as well. The V gene is TRBV19, the J gene TRBJ1-4; a possible D gene is TRBD1 (6 bases). The germline V gene encodes CDR1 LNHDA and CDR2 SQIVND (reference sequence). V lost 8 bases, J lost 0 bases, and 13 bases lay in between. This CDR3 is built from 15 residues. Here the CDR3 reads CASSSTGATNEKLFF. CDR3 nucleotide sequence: TGTGCCAGTTCCTCGACAGGAGCAACTAATGAAAAACTGTTTTTT.